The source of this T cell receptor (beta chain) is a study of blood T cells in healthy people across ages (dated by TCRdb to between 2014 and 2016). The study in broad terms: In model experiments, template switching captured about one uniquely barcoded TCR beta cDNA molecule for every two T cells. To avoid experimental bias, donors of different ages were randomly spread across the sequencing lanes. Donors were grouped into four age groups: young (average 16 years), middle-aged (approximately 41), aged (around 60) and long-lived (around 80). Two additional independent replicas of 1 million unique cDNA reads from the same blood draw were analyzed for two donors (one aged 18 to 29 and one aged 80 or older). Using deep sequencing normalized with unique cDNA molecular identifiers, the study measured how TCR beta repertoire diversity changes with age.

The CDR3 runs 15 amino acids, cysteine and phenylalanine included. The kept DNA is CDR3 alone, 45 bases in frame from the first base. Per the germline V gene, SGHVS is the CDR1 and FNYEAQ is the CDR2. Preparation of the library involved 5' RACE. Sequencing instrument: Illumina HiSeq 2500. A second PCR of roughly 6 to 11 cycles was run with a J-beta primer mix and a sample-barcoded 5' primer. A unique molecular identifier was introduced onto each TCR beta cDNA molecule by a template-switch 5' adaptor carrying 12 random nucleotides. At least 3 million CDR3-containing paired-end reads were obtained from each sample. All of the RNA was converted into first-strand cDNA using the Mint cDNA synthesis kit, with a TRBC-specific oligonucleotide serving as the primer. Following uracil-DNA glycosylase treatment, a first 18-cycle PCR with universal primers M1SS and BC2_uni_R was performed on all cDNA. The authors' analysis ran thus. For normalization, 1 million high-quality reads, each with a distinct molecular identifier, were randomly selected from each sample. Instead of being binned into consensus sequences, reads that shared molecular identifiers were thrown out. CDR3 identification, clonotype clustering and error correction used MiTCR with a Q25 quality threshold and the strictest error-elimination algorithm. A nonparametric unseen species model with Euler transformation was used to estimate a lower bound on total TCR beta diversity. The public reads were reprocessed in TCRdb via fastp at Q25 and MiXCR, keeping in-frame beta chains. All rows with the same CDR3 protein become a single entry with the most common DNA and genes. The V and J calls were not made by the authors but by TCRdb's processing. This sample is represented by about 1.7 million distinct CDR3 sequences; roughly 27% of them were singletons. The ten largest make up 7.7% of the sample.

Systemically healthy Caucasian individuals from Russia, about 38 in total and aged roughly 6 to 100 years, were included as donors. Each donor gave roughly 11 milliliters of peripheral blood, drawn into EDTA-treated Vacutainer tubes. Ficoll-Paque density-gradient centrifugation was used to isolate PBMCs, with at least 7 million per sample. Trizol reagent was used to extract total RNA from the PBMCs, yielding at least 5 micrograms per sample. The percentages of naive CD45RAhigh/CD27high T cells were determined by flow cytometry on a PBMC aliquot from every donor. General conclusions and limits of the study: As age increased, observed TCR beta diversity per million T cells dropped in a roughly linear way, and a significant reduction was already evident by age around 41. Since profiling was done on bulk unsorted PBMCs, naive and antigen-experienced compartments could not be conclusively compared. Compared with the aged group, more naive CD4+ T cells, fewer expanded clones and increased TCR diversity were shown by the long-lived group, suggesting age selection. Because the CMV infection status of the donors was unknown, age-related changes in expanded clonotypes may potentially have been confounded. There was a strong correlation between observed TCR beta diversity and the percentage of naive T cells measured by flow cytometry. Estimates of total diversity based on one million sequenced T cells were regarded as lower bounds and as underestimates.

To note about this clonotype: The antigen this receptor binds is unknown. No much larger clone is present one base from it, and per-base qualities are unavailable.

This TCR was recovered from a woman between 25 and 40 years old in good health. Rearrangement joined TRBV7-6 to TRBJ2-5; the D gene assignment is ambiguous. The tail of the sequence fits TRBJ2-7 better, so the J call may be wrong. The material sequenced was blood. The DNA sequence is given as TGTGCCAGCAGCTTAAAGGCAGGATCGGGCTACGAGCAGTACTTC. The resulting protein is CASSLKAGSGYEQYF.